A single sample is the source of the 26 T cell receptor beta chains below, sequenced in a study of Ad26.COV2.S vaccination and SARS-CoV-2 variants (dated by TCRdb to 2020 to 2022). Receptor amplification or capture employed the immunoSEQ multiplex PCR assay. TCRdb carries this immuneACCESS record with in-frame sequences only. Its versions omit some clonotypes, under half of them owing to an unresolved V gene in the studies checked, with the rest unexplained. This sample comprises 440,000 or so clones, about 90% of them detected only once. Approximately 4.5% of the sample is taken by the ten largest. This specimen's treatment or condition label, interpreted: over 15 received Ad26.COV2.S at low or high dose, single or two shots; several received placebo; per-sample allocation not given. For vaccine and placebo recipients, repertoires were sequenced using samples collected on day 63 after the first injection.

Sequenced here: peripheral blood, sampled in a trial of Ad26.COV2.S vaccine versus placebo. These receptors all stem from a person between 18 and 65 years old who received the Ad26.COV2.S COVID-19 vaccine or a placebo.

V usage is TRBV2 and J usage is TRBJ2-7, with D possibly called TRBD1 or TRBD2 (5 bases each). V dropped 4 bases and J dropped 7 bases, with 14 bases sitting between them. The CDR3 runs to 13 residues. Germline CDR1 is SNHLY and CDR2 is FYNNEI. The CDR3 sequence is CASSAGPLREQYF. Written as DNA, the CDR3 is TGTGCCAGCAGTGCGGGACCGCTTCGTGAGCAGTACTTC.

DNA of the CDR3: TGTGCCAGCAGCCAGCTGACTGGGGAGCAGTACTTC. Amino acids: CASSQLTGEQYF. This rearrangement joins TRBV3-1 (or the pseudogene TRBV3-2) to TRBJ2-7; no clear D gene. V was shortened by 3 bases and J by 7 bases, with 10 bases between the two germline ends. CDR3 length: 12 residues. Germline V lookup: CDR1 LGHDT, CDR2 YNNKEL (reference sequence).

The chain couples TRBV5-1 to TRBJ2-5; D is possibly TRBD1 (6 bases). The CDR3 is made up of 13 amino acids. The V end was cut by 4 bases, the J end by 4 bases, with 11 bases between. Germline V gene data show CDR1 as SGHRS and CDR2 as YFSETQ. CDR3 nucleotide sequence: TGCGCCAGCAGCGAACAGGGTACAGAGACCCAGTACTTC. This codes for CASSEQGTETQYF.

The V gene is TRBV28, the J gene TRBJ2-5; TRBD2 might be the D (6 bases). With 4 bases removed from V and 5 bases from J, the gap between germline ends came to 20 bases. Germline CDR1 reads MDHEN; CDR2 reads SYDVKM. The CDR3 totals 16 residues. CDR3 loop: CASSSRKGGMRETQYF. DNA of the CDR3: TGTGCCAGCAGTTCCCGGAAGGGCGGGATGCGGGAGACCCAGTACTTC.

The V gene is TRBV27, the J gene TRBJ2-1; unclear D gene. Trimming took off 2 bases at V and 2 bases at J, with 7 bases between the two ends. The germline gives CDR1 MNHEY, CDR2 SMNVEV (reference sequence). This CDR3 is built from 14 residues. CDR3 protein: CASSLSSTYNEQFF. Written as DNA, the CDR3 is TGTGCCAGCAGTTTAAGCTCAACCTACAATGAGCAGTTCTTC.

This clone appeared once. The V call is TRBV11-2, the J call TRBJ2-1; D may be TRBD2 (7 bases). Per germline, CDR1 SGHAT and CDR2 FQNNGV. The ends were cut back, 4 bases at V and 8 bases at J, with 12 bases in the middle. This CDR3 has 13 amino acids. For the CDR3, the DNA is TGTGCCAGCAGCTATCGGGGGGCGGATGAGCAGTTCTTC. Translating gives CASSYRGADEQFF.

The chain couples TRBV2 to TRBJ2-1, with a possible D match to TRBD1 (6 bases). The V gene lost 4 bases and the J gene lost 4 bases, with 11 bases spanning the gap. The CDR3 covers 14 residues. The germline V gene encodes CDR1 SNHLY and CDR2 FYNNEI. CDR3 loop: CASSVGTTYNEQFF. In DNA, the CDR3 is TGTGCCAGCAGTGTGGGGACAACTTACAATGAGCAGTTCTTC.

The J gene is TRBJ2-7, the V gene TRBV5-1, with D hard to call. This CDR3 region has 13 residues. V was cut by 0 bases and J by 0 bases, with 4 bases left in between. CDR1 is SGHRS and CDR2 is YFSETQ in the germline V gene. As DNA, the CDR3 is TGCGCCAGCAGCTTGGGACACTCCTACGAGCAGTACTTC. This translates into CASSLGHSYEQYF.

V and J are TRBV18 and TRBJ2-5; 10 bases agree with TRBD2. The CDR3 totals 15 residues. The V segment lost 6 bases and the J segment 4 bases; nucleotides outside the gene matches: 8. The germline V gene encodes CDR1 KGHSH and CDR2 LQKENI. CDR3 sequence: CASSPSSGRGETQYF. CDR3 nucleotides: TGTGCCAGCTCCCCCTCTAGCGGGAGAGGAGAGACCCAGTACTTC. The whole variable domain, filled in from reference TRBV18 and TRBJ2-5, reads NAGVMQNPRHLVRRRGQEARLRCSPMKGHSHVYWYRQLPEEGLKFMVYLQKENIIDESGMPKERFSAEFPKEGPSILRIQQVVRGDSAAYFCASSPSSGRGETQYFGPGTRLLVL.

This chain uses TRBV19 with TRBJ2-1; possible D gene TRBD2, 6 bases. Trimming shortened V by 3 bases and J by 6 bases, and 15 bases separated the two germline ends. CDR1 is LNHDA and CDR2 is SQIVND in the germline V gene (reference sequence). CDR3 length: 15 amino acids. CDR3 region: CASSITRRDTNEQFF. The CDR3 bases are TGTGCCAGTAGTATTACCCGGAGGGATACCAATGAGCAGTTCTTC.

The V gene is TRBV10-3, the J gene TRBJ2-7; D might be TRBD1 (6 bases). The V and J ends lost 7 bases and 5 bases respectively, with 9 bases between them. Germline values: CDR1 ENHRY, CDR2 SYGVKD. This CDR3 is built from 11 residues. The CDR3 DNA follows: TGTGCCATCAAGGGGGTGGACGAGCAGTACTTC. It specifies CAIKGVDEQYF.

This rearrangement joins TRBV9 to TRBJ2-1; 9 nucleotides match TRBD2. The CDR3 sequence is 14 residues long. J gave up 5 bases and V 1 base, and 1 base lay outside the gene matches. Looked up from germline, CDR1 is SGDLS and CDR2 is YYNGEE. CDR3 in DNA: TGTGCCAGCAGCGTAAGACTAGCGGACAATGAGCAGTTCTTC. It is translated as CASSVRLADNEQFF.

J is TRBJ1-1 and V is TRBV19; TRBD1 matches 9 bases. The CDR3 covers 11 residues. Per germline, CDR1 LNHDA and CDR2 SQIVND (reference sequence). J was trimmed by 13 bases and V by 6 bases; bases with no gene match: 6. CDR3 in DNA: TGTGCCAGTAGAAGCGGGACAGGGCTTTTCTTT. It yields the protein CASRSGTGLFF.

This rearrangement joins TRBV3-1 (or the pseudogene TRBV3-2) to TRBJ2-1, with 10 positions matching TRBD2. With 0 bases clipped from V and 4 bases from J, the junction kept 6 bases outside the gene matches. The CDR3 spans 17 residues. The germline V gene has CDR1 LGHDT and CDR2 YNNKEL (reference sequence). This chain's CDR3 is CASSQEGKLAGYNEQFF. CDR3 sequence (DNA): TGTGCCAGCAGCCAAGAAGGGAAACTAGCGGGGTACAATGAGCAGTTCTTC.

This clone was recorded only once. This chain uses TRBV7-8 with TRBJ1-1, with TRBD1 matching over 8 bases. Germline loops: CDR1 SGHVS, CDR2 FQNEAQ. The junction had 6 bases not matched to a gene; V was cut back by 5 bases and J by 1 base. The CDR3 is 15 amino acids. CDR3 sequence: CASSTAGTGNTEAFF. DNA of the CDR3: TGTGCCAGCAGCACAGCCGGGACAGGGAACACTGAAGCTTTCTTT.

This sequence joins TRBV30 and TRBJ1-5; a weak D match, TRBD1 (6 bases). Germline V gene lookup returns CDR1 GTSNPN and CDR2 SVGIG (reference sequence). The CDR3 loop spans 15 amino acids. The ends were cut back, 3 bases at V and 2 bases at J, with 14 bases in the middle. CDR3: CAWRAGVSGNQPQHF. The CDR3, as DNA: TGTGCCTGGAGGGCAGGGGTGTCGGGCAATCAGCCCCAGCATTTT.

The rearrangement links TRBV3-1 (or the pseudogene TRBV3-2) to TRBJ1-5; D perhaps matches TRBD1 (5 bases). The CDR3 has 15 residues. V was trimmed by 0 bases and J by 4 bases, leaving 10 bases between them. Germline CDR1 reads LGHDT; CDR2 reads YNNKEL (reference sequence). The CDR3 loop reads CASSQDRAGNQPQHF. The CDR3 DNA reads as TGTGCCAGCAGCCAAGATCGGGCAGGGAATCAGCCCCAGCATTTT.

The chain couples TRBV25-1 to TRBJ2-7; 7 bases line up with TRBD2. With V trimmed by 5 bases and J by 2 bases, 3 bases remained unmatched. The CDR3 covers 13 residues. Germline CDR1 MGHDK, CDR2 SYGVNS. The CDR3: CASSQAGPYEQYF. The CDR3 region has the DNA TGTGCCAGCAGTCAAGCGGGACCCTACGAGCAGTACTTC.

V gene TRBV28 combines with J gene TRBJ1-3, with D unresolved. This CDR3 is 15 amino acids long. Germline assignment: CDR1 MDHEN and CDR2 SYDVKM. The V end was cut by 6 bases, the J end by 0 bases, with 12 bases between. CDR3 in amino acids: CASSPIEPSGNTIYF. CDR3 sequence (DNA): TGTGCCAGCAGCCCCATCGAGCCCTCTGGAAACACCATATATTTT.

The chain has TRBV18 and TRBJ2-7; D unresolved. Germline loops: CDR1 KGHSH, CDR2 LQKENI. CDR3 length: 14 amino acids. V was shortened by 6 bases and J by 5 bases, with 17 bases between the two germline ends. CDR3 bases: TGTGCCAGCTCCTCACCGGCGGCACGTCACGAGCAGTACTTC. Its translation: CASSSPAARHEQYF.

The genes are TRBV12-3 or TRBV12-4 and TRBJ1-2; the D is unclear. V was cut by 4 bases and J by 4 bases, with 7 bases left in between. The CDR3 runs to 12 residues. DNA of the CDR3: TGTGCCAGCAGTTCACCAGCCTATGGCTACACCTTC. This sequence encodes CASSSPAYGYTF.

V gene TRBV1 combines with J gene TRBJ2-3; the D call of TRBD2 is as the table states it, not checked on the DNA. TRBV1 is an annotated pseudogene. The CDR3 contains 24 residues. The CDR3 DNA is TGCACCAGCAGCCACCCCGGGGTAGCGGGAGGGCGAGGGTCACCCATCCACACCCAAGATACGCAGTATTTT. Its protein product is CTSSHPGVAGGRGSPIHTQDTQYF.

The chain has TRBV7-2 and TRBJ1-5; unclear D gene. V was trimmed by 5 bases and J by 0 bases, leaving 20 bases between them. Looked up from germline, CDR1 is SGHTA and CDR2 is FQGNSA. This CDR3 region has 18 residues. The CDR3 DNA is TGTGCCAGCAGCCCCCGCCCCACACACCCTTATAGCAATCAGCCCCAGCATTTT. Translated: CASSPRPTHPYSNQPQHF.

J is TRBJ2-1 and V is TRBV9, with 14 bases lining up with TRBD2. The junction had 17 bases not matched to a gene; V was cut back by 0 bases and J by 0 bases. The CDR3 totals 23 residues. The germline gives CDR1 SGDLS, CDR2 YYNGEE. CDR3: CASSVAISRGLAGVSGSYNEQFF. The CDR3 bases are TGTGCCAGCAGCGTAGCGATTAGCCGGGGACTAGCGGGAGTAAGTGGCTCCTACAATGAGCAGTTCTTC.

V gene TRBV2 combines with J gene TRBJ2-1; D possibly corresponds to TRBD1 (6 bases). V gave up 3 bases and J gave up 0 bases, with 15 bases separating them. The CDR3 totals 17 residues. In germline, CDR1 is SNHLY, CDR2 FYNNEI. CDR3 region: CASSETNRVGSYNEQFF. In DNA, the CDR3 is TGTGCCAGCAGTGAGACGAACAGGGTTGGCTCCTACAATGAGCAGTTCTTC.

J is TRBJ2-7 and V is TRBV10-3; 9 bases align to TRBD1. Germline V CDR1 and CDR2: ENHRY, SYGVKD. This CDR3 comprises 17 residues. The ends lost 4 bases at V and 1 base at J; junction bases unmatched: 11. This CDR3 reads CAISASPGQGQSYEQYF. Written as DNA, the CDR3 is TGTGCCATCAGTGCCTCACCCGGACAGGGGCAATCCTACGAGCAGTACTTC.